The 9 T cell receptor beta chains in this list originate from one sample, sequenced in a study of somatic mutations in cytotoxic T cells in rheumatoid arthritis. Profiling relied on immunoSEQ multiplex PCR, and the TCRdb table lists in-frame clones only, not all of them. Among roughly 35,000 clones, 84% were seen once, and the ten largest hold about 3.2%. Sequenced material: CD8+ T cells sorted from blood. Receptors were obtained from a man in his forties or fifties in good health.

V and J are TRBV29-1 and TRBJ2-5; D uncertain. The end of the DNA aligns better with TRBJ2-7, so the J call may be wrong. Germline CDR1 SQVTM, CDR2 ANQGSEA. This CDR3 has 11 amino acids. CDR3 sequence: CSVREPYEQYF. CDR3 bases: TGCAGCGTTAGAGAGCCCTACGAGCAGTACTTC.

The V gene is TRBV4-1, the J gene TRBJ1-1; D is undetermined. Germline V gene lookup returns CDR1 MGHRA and CDR2 YSYEKL. The CDR3 is 13 residues long. V was clipped by 0 bases and J by 3 bases, with 5 bases between them. CDR3 sequence: CASSQERDTEAFF. The CDR3, as DNA: TGCGCCAGCAGCCAAGAAAGGGACACTGAAGCTTTCTTT.

CDR3 bases: TGTGCCAGCAGCTTTCCCGTGACAGGGGTCCCTGGCGGCTACACCTTC. Protein product: CASSFPVTGVPGGYTF. The rearrangement links TRBV7-2 to TRBJ1-2; 8 positions match TRBD1. V lost 3 bases to trimming and J lost 8 bases; unmatched junction nucleotides: 14. Germline lookup yields CDR1 SGHTA and CDR2 FQGNSA. The CDR3 is 16 amino acids.

The J gene is TRBJ2-7, the V gene TRBV9, with D possibly matching TRBD2 (7 bases). CDR1 is SGDLS and CDR2 is YYNGEE in the germline V gene. V was pared by 4 bases and J by 0 bases, with 11 bases between. This CDR3 has 14 residues. The CDR3 bases are TGTGCCAGCAGCCGTCGGGGGGCCTCCTACGAGCAGTACTTC. This codes for CASSRRGASYEQYF.

The table lists this clone with a few counts. The chain uses TRBV2 and TRBJ2-7; 7 bases align to TRBD1. This CDR3 has 14 amino acids. Germline loops: CDR1 SNHLY, CDR2 FYNNEI. Trimming removed 6 bases from V and 2 bases from J; junction bases left unmatched: 7. The CDR3 sequence is CASSPGTATYEQYF. For the CDR3, the DNA is TGTGCCAGCAGCCCAGGGACAGCAACCTACGAGCAGTACTTC.

This chain connects TRBV27 to TRBJ1-5; 8 nucleotides match TRBD1. Germline loops: CDR1 MNHEY, CDR2 SMNVEV (reference sequence). J lost 7 bases, V lost 5 bases, and 7 bases had no gene match. The CDR3 length is 14 residues. The CDR3 region is CASSAGGAGQPQHF. The DNA for the CDR3 is TGTGCCAGCAGTGCAGGGGGCGCAGGGCAGCCCCAGCATTTT.

The chain couples TRBV6-1 to TRBJ2-7; D is unresolved. The CDR3 has 13 amino acids. V lost 6 bases and J 2 bases, leaving 11 bases between the germline ends. Germline V gene sequence: CDR1 MNHNS, CDR2 SASEGT. This CDR3 reads CASRLPAAYEQYF. CDR3 DNA sequence: TGTGCCAGCAGGCTCCCCGCTGCCTACGAGCAGTACTTC.

Turning to this clone: At the DNA level, this CDR3 is encoded by other sequences in the same sample as well. The chain is built from TRBV28 and TRBJ2-7; D unresolved. Germline lookup yields CDR1 MDHEN and CDR2 SYDVKM. V was clipped by 6 bases and J by 7 bases, with 7 bases between them. CDR3 length equals 10 residues. CDR3 loop: CASRGGEQYF. The CDR3 coding sequence is TGTGCCAGCAGGGGTGGAGAGCAGTACTTC. The full variable domain, completed using reference TRBV28 and TRBJ2-7, is DVKVTQSSRYLVKRTGEKVFLECVQDMDHENMFWYRQDPGLGLRLIYFSYDVKMKEKGDIPEGYSVSREKKERFSLILESASTNQTSMYLCASRGGEQYFGPGTRLTVT.

The chain uses TRBV4-3 and TRBJ1-4; D ambiguous. Looked up from germline, CDR1 is LGHNA and CDR2 is YSLEER. The CDR3 runs to 18 residues. Trimming removed 2 bases at V and 2 bases at J, with 18 bases between. CDR3 sequence: CASSQTTGEAVTNEKLFF. CDR3 DNA: TGCGCCAGCAGCCAAACTACGGGTGAAGCTGTGACTAATGAAAAACTGTTTTTT.